This TCR beta chain was identified during a study of blood T cell repertoires in COVID-19. V lost 5 bases and J lost 3, with 5 bases in between. This CDR3 has 12 residues. CDR1 and CDR2 from the germline V gene are WNHNN and SYGVQD (reference sequence). The assay was immunoSEQ multiplex PCR, and TCRdb's table has in-frame clones only and misses some. Here the sample spans 60,000 to 85,000 clones, roughly 86% being singletons. The material sequenced was peripheral blood. The genes are TRBV10-1 and TRBJ1-3, with D hard to call. This TCR came from a man between 65 and 80 years old with acute or convalescent COVID-19. The CDR3 loop reads CASSTGGNTIYF. CDR3 sequence (DNA): TGCGCCAGCAGTACCGGTGGAAACACCATATATTTT.